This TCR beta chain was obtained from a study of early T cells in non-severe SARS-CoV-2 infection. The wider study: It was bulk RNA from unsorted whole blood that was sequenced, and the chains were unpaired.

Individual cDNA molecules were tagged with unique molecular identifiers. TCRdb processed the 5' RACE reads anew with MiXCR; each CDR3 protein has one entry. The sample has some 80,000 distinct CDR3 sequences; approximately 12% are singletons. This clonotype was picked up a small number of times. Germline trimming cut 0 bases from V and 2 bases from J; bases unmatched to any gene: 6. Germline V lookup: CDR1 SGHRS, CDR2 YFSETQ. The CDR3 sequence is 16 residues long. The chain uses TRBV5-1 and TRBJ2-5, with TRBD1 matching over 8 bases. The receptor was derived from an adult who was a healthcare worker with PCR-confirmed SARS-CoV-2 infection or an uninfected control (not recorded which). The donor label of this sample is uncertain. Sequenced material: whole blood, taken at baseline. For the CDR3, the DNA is TGCGCCAGCAGCTTGGCCGACAGGGGAAGGCAAGAGACCCAGTACTTC. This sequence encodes CASSLADRGRQETQYF.